Listed below are T cell receptor beta chains from one sample, sequenced in a study of response to subunit inactivated influenza vaccine. TCRdb reprocessed the RT-PCR reads via MiXCR and lists one record per CDR3 protein. Among about 830,000 distinct CDR3 sequences, 18% were seen once, and the ten largest hold roughly 11%. Sequences were derived from PBMCs from blood, sampled about 5 days after vaccination. The origin of the receptors is a man aged 45-65 years who received an inactivated influenza vaccine. CDR3s include the opening cysteine and the closing phenylalanine or tryptophan. Each record gives: clone size, V gene, J gene, D gene, CDR3 protein, CDR3 DNA. A D gene is named only where the DNA matches it firmly. Size values are once, few and many counts, or a class for expanded clones, and some rows have none.

clone_size: -
v_call: TRBV6-5
j_call: TRBJ2-1
d_call: -
cdr3_aa: CASSYEGTFQFF
cdr3_nt: TGTGCCAGCAGTTATGAGGGGACATTTCAGTTCTTC

clone_size: -
v_call: TRBV4-3
j_call: TRBJ2-5
d_call: -
cdr3_aa: CASSLYPASQETQYF
cdr3_nt: TGCGCCAGCAGCCTCTACCCGGCTAGCCAAGAGACCCAGTACTTC

clone_size: -
v_call: TRBV12-3/TRBV12-4
j_call: TRBJ2-1
d_call: TRBD2
cdr3_aa: CASSLDGRGGSNEQFF
cdr3_nt: TGTGCCAGCAGTTTAGACGGGAGGGGGGGGTCGAATGAGCAGTTCTTC

clone_size: -
v_call: TRBV6-6
j_call: TRBJ2-2
d_call: -
cdr3_aa: CASSYPPGRELFF
cdr3_nt: TGTGCCAGCAGTTATCCCCCGGGGCGGGAGCTGTTTTTT

clone_size: -
v_call: TRBV11-3
j_call: TRBJ2-2
d_call: TRBD1
cdr3_aa: CASSQQGEDTGELFF
cdr3_nt: TGTGCCAGCAGCCAACAGGGGGAAGACACCGGGGAGCTGTTTTTT

clone_size: -
v_call: TRBV7-9
j_call: TRBJ2-7
d_call: -
cdr3_aa: CASSLGGAKRYEQYF
cdr3_nt: TGTGCCAGCAGCTTAGGAGGGGCGAAACGCTACGAGCAGTACTTC

clone_size: few
v_call: TRBV6-2/TRBV6-3
j_call: TRBJ2-1
d_call: TRBD2
cdr3_aa: CASSYDGGGEQFF
cdr3_nt: TGTGCCAGCAGTTACGACGGGGGGGGGGAGCAGTTCTTC

clone_size: few
v_call: TRBV29-1
j_call: TRBJ2-1
d_call: TRBD2
cdr3_aa: CSVATSGGIERFF
cdr3_nt: TGCAGCGTTGCGACTAGCGGGGGGATTGAGCGGTTCTTC

clone_size: -
v_call: TRBV7-2
j_call: TRBJ2-5
d_call: -
cdr3_aa: CASSLEWGAGETQYF
cdr3_nt: TGTGCCAGCAGCTTAGAATGGGGGGCCGGAGAGACCCAGTACTTC

clone_size: -
v_call: TRBV20-1
j_call: TRBJ2-2
d_call: TRBD2
cdr3_aa: CSARDLLAGGLDGELFF
cdr3_nt: TGCAGTGCTAGAGACCTACTAGCGGGGGGTCTAGACGGGGAGCTGTTTTTT